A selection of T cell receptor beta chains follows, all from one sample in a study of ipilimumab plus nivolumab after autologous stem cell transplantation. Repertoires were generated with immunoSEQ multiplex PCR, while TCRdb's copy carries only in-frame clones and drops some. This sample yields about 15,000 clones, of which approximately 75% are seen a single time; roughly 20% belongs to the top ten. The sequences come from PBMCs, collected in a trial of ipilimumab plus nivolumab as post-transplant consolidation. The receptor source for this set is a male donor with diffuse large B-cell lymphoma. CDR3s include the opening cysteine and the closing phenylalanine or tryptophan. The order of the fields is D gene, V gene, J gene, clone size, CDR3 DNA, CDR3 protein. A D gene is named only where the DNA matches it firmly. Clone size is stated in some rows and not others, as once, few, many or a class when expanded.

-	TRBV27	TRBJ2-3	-	TGTGCCAGCAGTTTATCTTCCGGGGTTAGCACAGATACGCAGTATTTT	CASSLSSGVSTDTQYF
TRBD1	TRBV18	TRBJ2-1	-	TGTGCCAGCTCATTACCGGGACAGGGAATGTTCAATGAGCAGTTCTTC	CASSLPGQGMFNEQFF
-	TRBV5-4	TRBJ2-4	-	TGTGCCAGCACCGCGGGACAGACAAATGGCATTCAGTACTTC	CASTAGQTNGIQYF
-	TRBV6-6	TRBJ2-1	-	TGTGCCAGCAGTCTTTTGATGACTGAGCAGTTCTTC	CASSLLMTEQFF
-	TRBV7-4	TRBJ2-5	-	TGTGCCAGCCTCCAACCCGGTCGAGAGACCCAGTACTTC	CASLQPGRETQYF
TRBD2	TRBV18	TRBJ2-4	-	TGTGCCAGCTCACCCTCTAGCGGGAGCAAAAACATTCAGTACTTC	CASSPSSGSKNIQYF
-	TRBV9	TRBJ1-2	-	TGTGCCAGCAGCCTCCGGACGGAGGATTATGGCTACACCTTC	CASSLRTEDYGYTF
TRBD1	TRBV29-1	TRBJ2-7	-	TGCAGCGTCGAAACCGGGACAGGGGGCTACGAGCAGTACTTC	CSVETGTGGYEQYF
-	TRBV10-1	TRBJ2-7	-	TGCGCCAGCAGTACAGGCTACGAGCAGTACTTC	CASSTGYEQYF
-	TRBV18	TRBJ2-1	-	TGTGCCAGCTCACCACCCGACTTGGGGGTAGGGGATGAGCAGTTCTTC	CASSPPDLGVGDEQFF
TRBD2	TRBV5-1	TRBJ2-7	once	TGCGCCAGCAGCTTTGGGACTAGTCTTGGAGAGCAGTACTTC	CASSFGTSLGEQYF
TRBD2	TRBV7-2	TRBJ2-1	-	TGTGCCAGCAGCCCGGGACTAGCGGGAGGCTCCTACAATGAGCAGTTCTTC	CASSPGLAGGSYNEQFF
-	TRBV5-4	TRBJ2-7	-	TGTGCCAGCAGCTCCGAGGGGGGGCTTTCGCTTGACGAGCAGTACTTC	CASSSEGGLSLDEQYF
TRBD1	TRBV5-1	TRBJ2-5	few	TGCGCCAGCAGCCGGGACAGGGGGCTTTATGAGACCCAGTACTTC	CASSRDRGLYETQYF
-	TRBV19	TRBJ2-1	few	TGTGCCAGTTTACTAGGGAGCCTGCAGTTCTTC	CASLLGSLQFF
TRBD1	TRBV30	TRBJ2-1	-	TGTGCCTGGAGTGTAAGATTGACAGGGTTTTATAGTGAGCAGTTCTTC	CAWSVRLTGFYSEQFF
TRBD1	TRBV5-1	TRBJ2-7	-	TGCGCCAGCAGCCAAGGGACAGGTGGGAACGAGCAGTACTTC	CASSQGTGGNEQYF
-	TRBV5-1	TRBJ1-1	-	TGCGCCAGCAGCGTGATGGAGGGGATGAACACTGAAGCTTTCTTT	CASSVMEGMNTEAFF
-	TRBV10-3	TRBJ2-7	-	TGTGCCATCAGTGAGTCTAAGAAAGTCTACGAGCAGTACTTC	CAISESKKVYEQYF
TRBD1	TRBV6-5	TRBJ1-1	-	TGTGCCAGCAGTTACTTACAGGGGCCAGGGAACACTGAAGCTTTCTTT	CASSYLQGPGNTEAFF
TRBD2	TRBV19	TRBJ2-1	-	TGTGCCACGGGGAGGGCGGGAGTCTTCAATGAGCAGTTCTTC	CATGRAGVFNEQFF
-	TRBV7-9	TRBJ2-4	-	TGTGCCAGCAGCCGTTCAGGGGAAAACATTCAGTACTTC	CASSRSGENIQYF
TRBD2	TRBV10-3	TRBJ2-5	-	TGTGCCAGCAGTGAGGGACTAGCGGGCCTCCAAGAGACCCAGTACTTC	CASSEGLAGLQETQYF
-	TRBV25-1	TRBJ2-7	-	TGTGCCAGCAGTGACGGGGGGCGGGGGCAGTACTTC	CASSDGGRGQYF
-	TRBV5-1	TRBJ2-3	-	TGCGCCAGCAGTGTTGGCACAGATACGCAGTATTTT	CASSVGTDTQYF
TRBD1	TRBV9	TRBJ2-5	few	TGTGCCAGCAGCACAGACACAGGGGGCGAGGAGACCCAGTACTTC	CASSTDTGGEETQYF
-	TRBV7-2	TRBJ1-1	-	TGTGCCAGCAGCTTAGACAATCTCGAAGCTTTCTTT	CASSLDNLEAFF
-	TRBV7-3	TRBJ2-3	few	TGTGCCAGCAGCTTAGCTACGAGCACAGATACGCAGTATTTT	CASSLATSTDTQYF
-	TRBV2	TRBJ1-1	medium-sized	TGTGCCAGCAGCCAACAGGGATCTGCCACTGAAGCTTTCTTT	CASSQQGSATEAFF
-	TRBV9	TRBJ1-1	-	TGTGCCAGCAGCGTAGTGGGGCATCCGAACACTGAAGCTTTCTTT	CASSVVGHPNTEAFF
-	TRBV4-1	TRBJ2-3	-	TGCGCCAGCAGCCAAATAACGTCTAGCACAGATACGCAGTATTTT	CASSQITSSTDTQYF
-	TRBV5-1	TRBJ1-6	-	TGCGCCAGCAGCTTGGCGCCACAACTTGAGAATTCACCCCTCCACTTT	CASSLAPQLENSPLHF
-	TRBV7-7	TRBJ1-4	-	TGTGCTAGCAGCCCGGGAGGGCGGTCTGAAAAACTGTTTTTT	CASSPGGRSEKLFF
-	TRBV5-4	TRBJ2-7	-	TGTGCCAGCAGCTCGTCGGGGACCTCCTACGAGCAGTACTTC	CASSSSGTSYEQYF
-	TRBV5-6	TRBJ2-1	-	TGTGCCAGCAGCTTGGGGGAGCTGGATGAGCAGTTCTTC	CASSLGELDEQFF
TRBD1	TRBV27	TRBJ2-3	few	TGTGCCAGCATTAAACAGGGGGCAGGGGAAGCAGATACGCAGTATTTT	CASIKQGAGEADTQYF
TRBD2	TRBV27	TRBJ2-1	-	TGTGCCAGCAGTTTAGCGGGAGGGACCTACAATGAGCAGTTCTTC	CASSLAGGTYNEQFF
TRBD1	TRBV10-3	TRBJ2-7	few	TGTGCCATCAGTGAGCCCGCCCCGAGGACAGGGAGCTCCTACGAGCAGTACTTC	CAISEPAPRTGSSYEQYF
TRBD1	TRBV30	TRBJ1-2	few	TGTGCCTGGAATGACAGGGGTCTTCTCGGCTACACCTTC	CAWNDRGLLGYTF
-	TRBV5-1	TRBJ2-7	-	TGCGCCAGCAGCTTGGAAGGTCAGGCCTACGAGCAGTACTTC	CASSLEGQAYEQYF
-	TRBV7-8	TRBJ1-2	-	TGTGCCAGCAGCCCGGACCCCCGAGGCTACACCTTC	CASSPDPRGYTF
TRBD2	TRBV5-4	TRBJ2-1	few	TGTGCCAGCAGCTCGGGACTACTCAACCCGGGGACCACCTACAATGAGCAGTTCTTC	CASSSGLLNPGTTYNEQFF
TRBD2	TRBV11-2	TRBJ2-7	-	TGTGCCAGCAGCGGGGGACTAGCGGGAGCCCACGAGCAGTACTTC	CASSGGLAGAHEQYF
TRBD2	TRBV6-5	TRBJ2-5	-	TGTGCCAGCAGTTACGAGCGGGGGGCGACCCAGTACTTC	CASSYERGATQYF
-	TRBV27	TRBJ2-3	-	TGTGCCAGCAGTTTAGCGACAGCCTGGGATACGCAGTATTTT	CASSLATAWDTQYF
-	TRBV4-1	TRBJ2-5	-	TGCGCCAGCAGCCAAGTCGCCCCCCAAGAGACCCAGTACTTC	CASSQVAPQETQYF
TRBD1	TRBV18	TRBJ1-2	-	TGTGCCAGCTCACTAACCGGGACAGGGGACTATGGCTACACCTTC	CASSLTGTGDYGYTF
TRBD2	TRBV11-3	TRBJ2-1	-	TGTGCCAGCAGCTCCGGGACTAGCACTCTCAATGAGCAGTTCTTC	CASSSGTSTLNEQFF
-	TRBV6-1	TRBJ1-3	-	TGTGCCAGCAGTGAAGCAGGCTCCTCTGGAAACACCATATATTTT	CASSEAGSSGNTIYF
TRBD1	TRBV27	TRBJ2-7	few	TGTGCCAGCAGTTTTGCTCAGGGACAGGGGGGACACGAGCAGTACTTC	CASSFAQGQGGHEQYF
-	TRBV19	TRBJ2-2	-	TGTGCCTCTTCAGGGGCCAACACCGGGGAGCTGTTTTTT	CASSGANTGELFF
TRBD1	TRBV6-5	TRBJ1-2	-	TGTGCCAGCAGTTACTCACCGGGACAGGGGGCACGAGGCTACACCTTC	CASSYSPGQGARGYTF